What follows describes a single TCR beta chain. CDR3 length: 13 residues. Deletions cut 6 bases from V and 4 bases from J, with 10 bases between. The germline V gene has CDR1 KGHSH and CDR2 LQKENI. The cDNA was produced through 5'RACE with 10-nucleotide random UMIs. One entry per CDR3 protein results from TCRdb running MiXCR on the 5' RACE reads. The table records some 50,000 distinct CDR3 sequences, 25% of them present only once. This record comes from a study of neurological immune-mediated disorders. Healthy control participants comprised blood bank volunteers in Maryland, USA. The chain carries TRBV18 and TRBJ2-1; D unresolved. The TCR sequence derives from an older woman in good health. Sequencing was carried out using PBMCs. The CDR3: CASSPPVYNEQFF. For the CDR3, the DNA is TGTGCCAGCTCCCCGCCCGTATACAATGAGCAGTTCTTC.